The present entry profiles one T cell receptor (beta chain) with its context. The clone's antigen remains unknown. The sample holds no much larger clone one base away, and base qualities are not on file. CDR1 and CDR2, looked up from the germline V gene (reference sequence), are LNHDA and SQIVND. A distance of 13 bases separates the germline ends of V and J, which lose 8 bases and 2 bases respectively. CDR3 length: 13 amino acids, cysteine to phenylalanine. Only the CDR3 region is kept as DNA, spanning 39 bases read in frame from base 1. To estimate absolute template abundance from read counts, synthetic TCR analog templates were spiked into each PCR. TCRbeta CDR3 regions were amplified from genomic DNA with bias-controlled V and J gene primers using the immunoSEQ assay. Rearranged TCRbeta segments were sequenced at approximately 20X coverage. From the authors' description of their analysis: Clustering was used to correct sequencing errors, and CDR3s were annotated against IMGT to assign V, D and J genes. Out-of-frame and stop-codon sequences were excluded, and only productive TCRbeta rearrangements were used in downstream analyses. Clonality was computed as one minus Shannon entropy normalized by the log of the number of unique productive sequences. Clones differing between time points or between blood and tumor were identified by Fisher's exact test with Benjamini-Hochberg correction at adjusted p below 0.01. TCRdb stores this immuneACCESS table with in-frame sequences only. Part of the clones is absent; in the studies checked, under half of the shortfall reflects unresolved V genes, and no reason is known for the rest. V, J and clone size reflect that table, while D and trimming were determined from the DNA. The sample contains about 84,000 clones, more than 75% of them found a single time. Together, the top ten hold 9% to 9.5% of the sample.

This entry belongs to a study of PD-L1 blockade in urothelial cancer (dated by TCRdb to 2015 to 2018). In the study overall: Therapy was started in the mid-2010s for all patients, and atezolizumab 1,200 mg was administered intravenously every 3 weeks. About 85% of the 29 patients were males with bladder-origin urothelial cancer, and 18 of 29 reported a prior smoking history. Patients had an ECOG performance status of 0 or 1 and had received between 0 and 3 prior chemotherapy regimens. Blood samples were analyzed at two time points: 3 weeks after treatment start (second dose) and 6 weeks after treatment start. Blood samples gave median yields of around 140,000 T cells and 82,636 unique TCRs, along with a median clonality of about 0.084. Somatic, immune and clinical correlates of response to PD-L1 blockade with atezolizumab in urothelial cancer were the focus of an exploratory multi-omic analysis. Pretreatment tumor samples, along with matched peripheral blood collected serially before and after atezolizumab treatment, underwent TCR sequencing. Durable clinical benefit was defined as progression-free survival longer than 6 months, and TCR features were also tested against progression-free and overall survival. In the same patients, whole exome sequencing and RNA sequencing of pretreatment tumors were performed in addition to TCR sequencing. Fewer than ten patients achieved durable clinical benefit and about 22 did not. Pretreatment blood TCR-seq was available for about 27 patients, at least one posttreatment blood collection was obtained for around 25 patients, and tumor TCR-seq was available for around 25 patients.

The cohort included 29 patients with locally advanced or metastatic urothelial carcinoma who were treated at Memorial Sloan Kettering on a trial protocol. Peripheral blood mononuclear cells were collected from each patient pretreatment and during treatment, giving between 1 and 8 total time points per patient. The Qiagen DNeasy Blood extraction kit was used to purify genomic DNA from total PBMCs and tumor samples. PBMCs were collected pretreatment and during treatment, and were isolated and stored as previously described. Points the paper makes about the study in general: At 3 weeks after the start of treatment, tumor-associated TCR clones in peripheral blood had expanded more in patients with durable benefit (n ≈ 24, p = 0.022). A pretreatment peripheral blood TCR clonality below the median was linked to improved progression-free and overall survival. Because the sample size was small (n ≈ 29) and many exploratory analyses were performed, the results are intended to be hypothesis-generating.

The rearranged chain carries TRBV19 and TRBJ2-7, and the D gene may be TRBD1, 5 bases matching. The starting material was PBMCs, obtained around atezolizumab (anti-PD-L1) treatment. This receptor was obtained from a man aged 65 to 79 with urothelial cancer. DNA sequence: TGTGCCAGTTCCACAGGTTTCACCTACGAGCAGTACTTC. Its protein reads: CASSTGFTYEQYF.